Given below is one T cell receptor beta chain in context. Its antigen is currently unknown. Repertoires were generated with immunoSEQ multiplex PCR, while TCRdb's copy carries only in-frame clones and drops some. This sample has 850,000 to 1,100,000 clones, with 77% found just once. The data are from a study of shared clonotypes between healthy human individuals. The study's findings and limits: A reduction in generation probabilities was seen for non-shared clonotypes relative to those shared by all four donors. Across a handful of donors, naive CD4 shared roughly 5%, naive CD8 less than 4%, memory CD4 more than 2%, memory CD8 0.4%. Naive subsets, compared against memory subsets, generally had larger estimated richness values.

Trimming shortened V by 0 bases and J by 6 bases, and 14 bases separated the two germline ends. This CDR3 contains 15 residues. From germline, CDR1 is SGDLS and CDR2 YYNGEE. This TCR was sampled from a man between 18 and 29 years old in good health. Some clones in this sample may be carry-over from other donors' samples. The V call is TRBV9, the J call TRBJ2-3, with unresolved D. The sequenced sample was memory CD4+ T cells from PBMCs. Subset here: CD45RA-negative fraction. CDR3 DNA sequence: TGTGCCAGCAGCGTAGGATTGGCCTTCTCGGATACGCAGTATTTT. The encoded protein is CASSVGLAFSDTQYF.